This T cell receptor beta chain was captured by sequencing in a study of identical twins. Study-wide points: The study based its conclusions on cross-sectional statistical analysis and did not follow the same donors.

This clonotype was observed at least ten times. What it recognizes is unknown. TCRdb redid the calling of the 5' RACE reads with MiXCR, one entry per CDR3 protein. The sample carries around 160,000 distinct CDR3 sequences, around 3.5% recorded once. The length of the CDR3 is 13 residues. Germline lookup yields CDR1 DFQATT and CDR2 SNEGSKA (reference sequence). Between the trimmed V and J ends, which lost 3 bases and 3 bases, there was a span of 12 bases. The chain recombines TRBV20-1 with TRBJ2-7, with D maybe TRBD2 (6 bases). Sequencing input: memory T cells sorted from blood. The TCR was taken from a man aged 18 to 29 in good health. The chain's CDR3 is CSASRGNIYEQYF. For the CDR3, the DNA is TGCAGTGCTAGTCGCGGGAACATCTACGAGCAGTACTTC.